The clone carrying this TCR beta chain was found a few times. It was CD45RO-negative cells, positively selected for CCR7, that made up naive CD8 cells, with terminally differentiated effector memory CD45RA+ cells excluded. This entry is derived from a study of shared clonotypes between healthy human individuals. Study context: The cohort had a couple of women and a few men, ages 18 to 49. Each donor's CD4 naive and CD4 memory cells filled three plates apiece, CD8 naive two, and CD8 memory one.

Produced via immunoSEQ multiplex PCR; TCRdb's table is partial and in-frame only. Among about 2 million clones listed, about 95% were seen once. The V segment lost 1 base and the J segment 2 bases; nucleotides outside the gene matches: 11. This CDR3 region has 18 residues. Germline CDR1 and CDR2: SEHNR and FQNEAQ (reference sequence). This chain links TRBV7-9 with TRBJ1-2, with 9 bases fitting TRBD1. The clonotype was recovered from a man between 18 and 35 years old in good health. What was sequenced was naive CD8+ T cells sorted from blood. The CDR3 DNA is TGTGCCAGCAGCTTAGATACAGGGGGCAGGGAAGGGAACTATGGCTACACCTTC. Translation gives CASSLDTGGREGNYGYTF.